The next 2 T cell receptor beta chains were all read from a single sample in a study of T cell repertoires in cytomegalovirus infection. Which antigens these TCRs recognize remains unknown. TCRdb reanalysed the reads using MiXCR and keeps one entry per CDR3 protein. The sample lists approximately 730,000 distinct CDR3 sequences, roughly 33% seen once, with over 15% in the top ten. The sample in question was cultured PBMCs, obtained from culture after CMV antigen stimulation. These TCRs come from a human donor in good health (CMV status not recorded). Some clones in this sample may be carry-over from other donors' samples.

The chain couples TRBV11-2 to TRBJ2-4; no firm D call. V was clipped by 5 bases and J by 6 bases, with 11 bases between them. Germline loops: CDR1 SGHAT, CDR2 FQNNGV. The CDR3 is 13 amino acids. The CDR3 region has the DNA TGTGCCAGCAGCACAGATGTCAGAAACATTCAGTACTTC. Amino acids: CASSTDVRNIQYF.

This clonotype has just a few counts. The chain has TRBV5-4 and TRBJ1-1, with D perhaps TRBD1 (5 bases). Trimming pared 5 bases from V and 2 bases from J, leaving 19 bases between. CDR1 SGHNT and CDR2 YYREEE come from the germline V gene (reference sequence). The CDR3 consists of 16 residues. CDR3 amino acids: CASRESGPPPNTEAFF. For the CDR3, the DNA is TGTGCCAGCAGAGAGTCGGGACCGCCGCCAAACACTGAAGCTTTCTTT.